Sequencing of this TCR beta chain was carried out in a study of control samples from healthy donors and cancer patients. Profiling relied on immunoSEQ multiplex PCR, and the TCRdb table lists in-frame clones only, not all of them. The sample contains 50,000 or so clones, about 94% of which appear only once. CDR3 length: 15 residues. V lost 4 bases, J lost 2 bases, and 7 bases stayed unmatched. Per the germline V gene, CDR1 is SGHRS and CDR2 is YFSETQ. The sequencing input was PBMCs. J is TRBJ1-1 and V is TRBV5-1, with 8 bases that match TRBD1. The receptor comes from a woman aged 45-65 years with head and neck cancer. The CDR3 region has the DNA TGCGCCAGCAGCATGAGAGACAGGGGAAACACTGAAGCTTTCTTT. Translation gives CASSMRDRGNTEAFF.